This paragraph reports one T cell receptor beta chain. Its antigen remains unidentified. There are no base qualities to consult, and no much larger clone falls within one base. The method behind the library was the immunoSEQ multiplex PCR assay. For the multiplex PCR, a mixture combining 60 forward primers for TCR Vbeta segments and 13 reverse primers for TCR Jbeta segments was used. The CDR3 region of rearranged TCR beta genes was amplified from genomic DNA by a multiplex PCR assay. Amplified TCR beta libraries were sequenced as 87-base-pair reads on the Illumina HiSeq System. In the original analysis: A later analysis tallied tens of millions of unique TCR beta chains across the 666 repertoires, and roughly 11 million of those chains were shared by two or more donors. A nearest-neighbor algorithm error-corrected the raw reads and collapsed the reads into unique sequences, merging closely related sequences to remove PCR and sequencing errors. V, D and J gene segments were assigned by aligning CDR3 sequences to IMGT reference sequences. For a sequence to be retained, a match of at least six nucleotides was required to both a V gene segment and a J gene segment. A rearrangement counted as productive if the CDR3 had no stop codons and remained in frame with V and J, and every other rearrangement counted as non-productive. CDR3 was defined according to IMGT convention as the region running from the second conserved V-encoded cysteine to the conserved J-encoded phenylalanine. The earlier analysis of around 640 of the donors excluded sequences that lacked an unambiguous match to a single V gene segment. An earlier analysis of 550 to 650 of the donors classified V segments as functional when productive rearrangements were above 56.7% and as segregating when the standard deviation between donors was above 5%. To diagnose cytomegalovirus status from the catalog of TCR beta chain sequences, a statistical classification framework was built. In a later analysis, TCR nucleotide sequences were compared against IMGT/GENE-DB human TR gene sequences so that V and J genes could be assigned. In a later analysis, CDR3 sequences and most-parsimonious VDJ recombination scenarios were assigned using the TCRdist pipeline. A later analysis defined each TCR beta chain by its CDR3 amino acid sequence plus V-gene family, and excluded reads lacking a unique V-gene family. To address suspected cross-contamination and a sequencing artifact, a later analysis removed several hundred highly shared, low-generation-probability nucleotide sequences. In a later analysis, a clonal expansion index for each public chain was calculated from normalized within-repertoire ranks of inferred template counts. Generation probabilities in a later analysis came from a VDJ recombination model fitted to out-of-frame rearrangements, and those results were checked against IGoR. In a later analysis, hypergeometric tests were used to score TCR-TCR, TCR-HLA and TCR-CMV co-occurrence, with a repertoire-size bias correction applied to TCR pairs. False discovery rates were estimated in a later analysis by permuting HLA or CMV assignments 20 times. In a later analysis, co-occurring TCRs were grouped with DBSCAN, and TCRdist sequence similarity was added when clustering was performed within HLA-allele-positive subsets. Repertoires with fewer than 30,000 or more than 120,000 public chains were left out of co-occurrence clustering, as were five repertoires with anomalous nucleotide sharing. Drawn from immuneACCESS, this table holds only the in-frame rearrangements with V and J called that TCRdb kept. Clones are partly lost; checked studies trace under half to an unresolved V gene and leave the rest unexplained. V, J and clone size were drawn from that table, and D and trimming were deduced from the DNA. Within this sample are a few hundred thousand clones, with around 90% of them counted one time only. About 1.5% of the sample comes from the top ten.

From its cysteine to its phenylalanine, the CDR3 spans 14 amino acids. The only DNA kept is the CDR3, 42 bases in frame from the first base. The germline V and J ends show losses of 5 bases and 5 bases respectively, and no gene match explains 8 bases of the junction. CDR1 is given as MNHEY and CDR2 as SVGAGI, both from the germline V gene. This specimen comes from a study of cytomegalovirus exposure and HLA in healthy donors (dated 2017 in TCRdb). Looking at the study overall: In an earlier analysis of some 550 of the donors, 250 to 300 Gb of sequence data and approximately 120 million unique TCR beta sequences from about 179 million T cells were reported. Roughly 300 gigabases of sequencing data and tens of millions of unique TCR sequences made up an early release that covered under 750 HLA-typed donors. The genetic ancestry cluster associated with self-reported Caucasian donors included around 76% of the roughly 400 genotyped donors. The study was designed to test whether signatures of past pathogen exposure could be identified by cataloging public T cell receptors. The study profiled the T cell repertoires of 500 to 800 subjects by immunosequencing and related them to cytomegalovirus serostatus. A separate validation cohort of about 110 different subjects was used in addition to the 666-subject first cohort. To predict cytomegalovirus infection status, the study combined high-throughput TCR immunosequencing, statistical association of individual TCRs with disease status, and machine learning. A later analysis re-examined previously published TCR beta repertoires from several hundred donors and added high-resolution HLA genotyping to investigate patterns of TCR occurrence. In the later analysis, no new phenotypic data were used to find candidate immune exposures; instead, reliance was placed on TCR beta sequences and their occurrence across donors. An earlier analysis of approximately 640 of the donors applied high-throughput TCR beta sequencing to assess whether each TCR beta V gene segment acted as functional or pseudogenic. Donor age, sex, ethnicity and CMV serostatus were compiled alongside the repertoire data. A later genetic analysis took genome-wide SNP genotypes for 398 of the 666 donors and used that subset as a discovery cohort. All discovery cohort repertoires had been generated using a single sequencing platform. HLA typing covered class I and class II loci at four-digit resolution. The number of donors typed differed by locus, with roughly 629-640 for A, B, C, DRB1 and DQB1, around 520 for DQA1, 606 for DPA1, and approximately 470 for DPB1. Roughly five DR-DQ haplotypes were treated as single units for association and clustering because of strong linkage in the cohort. Across 398 genotyped donors of the cohort, an average of roughly 250,000 unique TCR beta nucleotide sequences per donor were sequenced, and around 20% of those sequences were non-productive.

What the research found in general, with its limitations: In a later analysis, over 15,000 TCR beta sequences were associated with specific HLA alleles at a false discovery rate of 0.05. HLA typing was unavailable for some donors at each locus, so association tests used only the typed subset. Several of the top co-occurrence clusters appeared to be linked to parvovirus B19, influenza, CMV and Epstein-Barr virus, according to a later analysis. A cluster of highly shared sequence variants was judged likely to represent a technical artifact of the sequencing pipeline. A further reported finding was that TCR beta sequences accurately predicted the HLA-A and HLA-B alleles for most subjects in the first cohort. The 87-base-pair reads could not distinguish some IMGT-functional V segments, including TRBV6-2 and TRBV6-3, so those segments were excluded. Correlated functional status among segregating V segments might be attributable to linkage disequilibrium, but an unknown experimental factor could not be ruled out. Strong co-occurrence of HLA alleles, especially DR and DQ, made assigning TCR associations to individual alleles difficult. In a later analysis, HLA-associated TCR beta chains were found to be more clonally expanded and to have lower generation probabilities than equally common non-associated chains. Compared with the roughly 720-donor mean, donors in an Asian-associated ancestry cluster had fewer N-insertions in productive TCRs, according to a later genetic analysis. In both the original and validation cohorts, the classifier was reported to diagnose cytomegalovirus status with high specificity and sensitivity. In a later genetic analysis, a missense DCLRE1C variant was associated with V-gene and J-gene trimming of TCR beta chains, and the association was replicated in an independent cohort. Because counts were too low, roughly 17 rarely observed V segments, including chromosome 9 orphons, were left out of the earlier analysis of approximately 580 of the donors. In a later analysis, the rate of TCR association differed among HLA loci, with DRB1 alleles having the most associated TCRs and HLA-C alleles having the fewest. For the cohort, immune exposure information was limited to CMV serostatus. Only TCR beta chains were sequenced in this cohort, and the absence of alpha or paired-chain data limited detectable features. While some public TCRs were present in many individuals, most TCR sequences turned up only very rarely across donors. In vitro tests confirmed that three of the cytomegalovirus-associated TCR beta chains recognize cytomegalovirus antigens. A later analysis found that most CMV-associated TCR beta chains appeared HLA-restricted, with HLA associations seemingly driven largely by CMV exposure. The authors suggested that the approach could potentially be extended to other disease states and immunological phenotypes. In the study, 150 to 200 TCR beta chains were listed as associated with cytomegalovirus. An earlier analysis of 587 of the donors showed that most TCR beta V segments appeared in productive rearrangements either about 87% or about 30% of the time, which broadly matched IMGT annotations. The presence/absence analyses assumed that sequencing depth was roughly uniform across donors, and that assumption may not be true.

The cohort was made up of around 720 healthy bone marrow donors. All cohort members were sampled while nominally healthy, although unrecorded immune exposures were likely present. The donor was CMV seronegative and belonged to the group of several hundred seronegative cohort members. A peripheral blood sample was collected from each donor, and TCR beta sequencing was performed on peripheral blood mononuclear cells. Genomic DNA was extracted from the blood cell samples with the Qiagen DNeasy Blood Extraction Kit. Sequences were obtained from PBMCs. The TCR was taken from a girl aged 2 to 9 in good health and CMV-seronegative. The chain employs TRBV6-5 and TRBJ2-5, with 7 central nucleotides matching TRBD1. The CDR3: CASSRRQGLETQYF. The DNA sequence is TGTGCCAGCAGTAGAAGACAGGGTCTCGAGACCCAGTACTTC.